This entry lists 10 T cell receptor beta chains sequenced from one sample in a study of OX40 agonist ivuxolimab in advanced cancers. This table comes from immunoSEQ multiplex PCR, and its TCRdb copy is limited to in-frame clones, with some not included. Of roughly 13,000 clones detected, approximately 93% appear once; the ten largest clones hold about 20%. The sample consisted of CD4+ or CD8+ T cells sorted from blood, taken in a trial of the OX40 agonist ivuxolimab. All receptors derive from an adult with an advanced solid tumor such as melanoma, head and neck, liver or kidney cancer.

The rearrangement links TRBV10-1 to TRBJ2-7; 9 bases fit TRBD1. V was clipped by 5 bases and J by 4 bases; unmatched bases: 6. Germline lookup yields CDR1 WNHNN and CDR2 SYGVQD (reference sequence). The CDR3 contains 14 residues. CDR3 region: CASSPQGASYEQYF. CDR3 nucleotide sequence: TGCGCCAGCAGTCCACAGGGGGCATCATACGAGCAGTACTTC.

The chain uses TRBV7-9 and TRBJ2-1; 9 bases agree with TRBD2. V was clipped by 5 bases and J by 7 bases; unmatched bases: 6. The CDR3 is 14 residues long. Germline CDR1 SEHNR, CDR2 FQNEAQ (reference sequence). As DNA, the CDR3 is TGTGCCAGCAGCCCGGGACTAGCTATAAATGAGCAGTTCTTC. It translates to CASSPGLAINEQFF.

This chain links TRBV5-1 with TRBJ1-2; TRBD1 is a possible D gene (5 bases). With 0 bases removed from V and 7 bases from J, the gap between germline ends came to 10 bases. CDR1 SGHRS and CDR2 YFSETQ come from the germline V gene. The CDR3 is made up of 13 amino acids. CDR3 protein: CASSLEGAGGYTF. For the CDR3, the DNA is TGCGCCAGCAGCTTGGAAGGGGCCGGTGGCTACACCTTC.

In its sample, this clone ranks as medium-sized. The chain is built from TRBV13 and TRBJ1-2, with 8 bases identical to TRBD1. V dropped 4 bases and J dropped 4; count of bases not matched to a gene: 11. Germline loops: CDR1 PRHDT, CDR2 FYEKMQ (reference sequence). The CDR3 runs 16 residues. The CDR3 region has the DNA TGTGCCAGCAGCTCAGGGGGCGTTGATGGGTCCTATGGCTACACCTTC. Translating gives CASSSGGVDGSYGYTF.

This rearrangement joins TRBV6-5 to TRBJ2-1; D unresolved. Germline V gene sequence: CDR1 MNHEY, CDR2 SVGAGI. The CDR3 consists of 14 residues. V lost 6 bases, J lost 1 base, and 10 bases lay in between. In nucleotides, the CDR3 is TGTGCCAGCAGCCAACGCGAATCCTACAATGAGCAGTTCTTC. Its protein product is CASSQRESYNEQFF.

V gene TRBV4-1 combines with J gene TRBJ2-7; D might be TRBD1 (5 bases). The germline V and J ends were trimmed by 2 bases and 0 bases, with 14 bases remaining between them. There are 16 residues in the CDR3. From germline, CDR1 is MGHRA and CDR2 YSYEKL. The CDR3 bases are TGCGCCAGCAGCCAATCCCTAGGGGCTCTCTCCTACGAGCAGTACTTC. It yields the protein CASSQSLGALSYEQYF.

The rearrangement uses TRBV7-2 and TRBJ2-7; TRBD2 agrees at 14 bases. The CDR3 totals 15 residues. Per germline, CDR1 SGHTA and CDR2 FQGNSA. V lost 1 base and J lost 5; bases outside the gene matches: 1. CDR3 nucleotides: TGTGCCAGCAGCTTAGGGGGACTAGCGGGAGACGAGCAGTACTTC. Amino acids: CASSLGGLAGDEQYF.

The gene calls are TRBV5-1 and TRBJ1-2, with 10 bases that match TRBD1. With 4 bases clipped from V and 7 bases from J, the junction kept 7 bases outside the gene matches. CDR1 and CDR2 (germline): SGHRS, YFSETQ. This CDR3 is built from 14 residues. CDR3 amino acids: CASSQGQGIGGYTF. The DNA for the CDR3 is TGCGCCAGCAGCCAGGGACAGGGGATCGGTGGCTACACCTTC.

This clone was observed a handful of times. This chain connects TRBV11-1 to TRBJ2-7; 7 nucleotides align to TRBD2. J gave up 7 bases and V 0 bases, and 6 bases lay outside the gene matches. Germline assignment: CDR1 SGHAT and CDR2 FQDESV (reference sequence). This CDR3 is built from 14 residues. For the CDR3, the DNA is TGTGCCAGCAGCTTAGCGGGAGGGCGAAGGGAGCAGTACTTC. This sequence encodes CASSLAGGRREQYF.

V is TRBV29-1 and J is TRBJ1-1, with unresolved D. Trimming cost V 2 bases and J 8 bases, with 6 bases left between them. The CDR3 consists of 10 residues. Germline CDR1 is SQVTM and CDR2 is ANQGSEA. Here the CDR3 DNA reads TGCAGCGTTGAAAGGTTGGAAGCTTTCTTT. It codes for CSVERLEAFF.